This TCR beta chain stems from a study of cytomegalovirus exposure and HLA in healthy donors. Study-wide results and caveats: Presence/absence analysis assumed near-uniform sequencing depth across donors. Later analysis associated a missense DCLRE1C variant with TCR beta V- and J-gene trimming.

This clone was seen a single time. Its antigen is unknown. Germline loops: CDR1 SEHNR, CDR2 FQNEAQ (reference sequence). V was shortened by 1 base and J by 3 bases, with 12 bases between the two germline ends. This CDR3 region has 15 residues. PCR used 60 Vbeta primers and 13 Jbeta primers. Clones were read by immunoSEQ multiplex PCR, and TCRdb kept only the in-frame ones, dropping some. The repertoire consists of around 190,000 clones, with approximately 85% occurring once and the leading ten covering 2% to 2.5%. The source is a woman aged 50 to 60 in good health and CMV-seronegative. The material sequenced was PBMCs. The chain combines TRBV7-9 with TRBJ2-5; the D gene is possibly TRBD1 (6 bases). The CDR3 DNA reads as TGTGCCAGCAGCTTAGGGACAGACCTGAAAGAGACCCAGTACTTC. It is translated as CASSLGTDLKETQYF.